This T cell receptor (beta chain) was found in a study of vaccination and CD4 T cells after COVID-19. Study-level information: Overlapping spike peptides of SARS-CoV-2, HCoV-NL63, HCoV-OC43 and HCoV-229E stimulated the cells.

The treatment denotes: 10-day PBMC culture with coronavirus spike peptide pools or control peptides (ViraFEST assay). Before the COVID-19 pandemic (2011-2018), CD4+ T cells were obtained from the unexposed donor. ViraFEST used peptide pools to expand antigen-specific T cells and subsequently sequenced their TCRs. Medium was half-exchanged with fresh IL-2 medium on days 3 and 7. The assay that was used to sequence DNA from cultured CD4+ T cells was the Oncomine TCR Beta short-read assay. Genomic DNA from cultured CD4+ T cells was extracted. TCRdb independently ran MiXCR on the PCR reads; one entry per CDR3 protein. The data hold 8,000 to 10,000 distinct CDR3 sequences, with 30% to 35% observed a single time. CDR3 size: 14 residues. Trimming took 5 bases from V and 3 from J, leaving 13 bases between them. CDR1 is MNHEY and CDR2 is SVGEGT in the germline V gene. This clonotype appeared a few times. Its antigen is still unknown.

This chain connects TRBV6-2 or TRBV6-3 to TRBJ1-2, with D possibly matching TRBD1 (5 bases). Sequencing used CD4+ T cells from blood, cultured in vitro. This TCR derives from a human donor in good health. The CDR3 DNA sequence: TGTGCCAGCAGTCTGAACAGACAGTACTATGGCTACACCTTC. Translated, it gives CASSLNRQYYGYTF.